A selection of T cell receptor beta chains follows, all from one sample in a study of blood T cell repertoires in COVID-19. Profiled with immunoSEQ multiplex PCR; TCRdb holds only in-frame clones, not every one. The profile covers roughly 340,000 clones, with 80% to 90% appearing a single time and roughly 1% taken by the ten largest. Sequences were obtained from PBMCs or T cells enriched from blood (not recorded which). These receptors all stem from a man aged 18 to 29 who had recovered from COVID-19. Each CDR3 is given with its conserved first and last residue. The D gene is left open where the match is weak. Some rows mark clone size as missing; the rest say once, few, many or name a class of expanded clone.

TRBD1	TRBJ1-1	NA	TRBV19	TGTGCCAGTAGTAGGGGTTACAGGGGGCCTGAAGCTTTCTTT	CASSRGYRGPEAFF
NA	TRBJ1-3	NA	TRBV6-1	TGTGCCAGCAGTGACAAACGAGTGATCTCTGGAAACACCATATATTTT	CASSDKRVISGNTIYF
TRBD1	TRBJ1-1	NA	TRBV19	TGTGCCAGTAGTACAGCAGGGGGGATTTACACTGAAGCTTTCTTT	CASSTAGGIYTEAFF
NA	TRBJ1-6	once	TRBV2	TGTGCCAGCGGGGAGGGGTATAATTCACCCCTCCACTTT	CASGEGYNSPLHF
TRBD2	TRBJ2-7	NA	TRBV4-1	TGCGCCAGCAGCCATAGGCTAGCGGGGGGCTACGAGCAGTACTTC	CASSHRLAGGYEQYF
NA	TRBJ2-5	NA	TRBV5-1	TGCGCCAGCAGCTTGGAAGGAGGGCCACAAGAGACCCAGTACTTC	CASSLEGGPQETQYF
TRBD2	TRBJ2-7	NA	TRBV10-1	TGCGCCAGCAGTACGGGGGGGAGTGTGGGGAACGAGCAGTACTTC	CASSTGGSVGNEQYF
NA	TRBJ1-6	few	TRBV9	TGTGCCAGCCGAAGGGACGGGAGCTCCTATAATTCACCCCTCCACTTT	CASRRDGSSYNSPLHF
NA	TRBJ1-2	NA	TRBV3-1/TRBV3-2	TGTGCCAGCAGCCAAGGATGGGAGGCCAACTATGGCTACACCTTC	CASSQGWEANYGYTF
TRBD1	TRBJ1-6	NA	TRBV2	TGTGCCAGCAGTTTCGACAGGGGAAATTCACCCCTCCACTTT	CASSFDRGNSPLHF
TRBD2	TRBJ2-7	NA	TRBV9	TGTGCCAGCAGCGTACAAGCGGGGGCGCCGGCAAACGAGCAGTACTTC	CASSVQAGAPANEQYF
NA	TRBJ1-1	few	TRBV27	TGTGCCAGCAGGGGATTTACAGGGAGCCCTGAAGCTTTCTTT	CASRGFTGSPEAFF
NA	TRBJ2-5	NA	TRBV7-9	TGTGCCAGCAGCTTGCTGGGGGCAGAGACCCAGTACTTC	CASSLLGAETQYF
TRBD1	TRBJ2-2	few	TRBV11-2	TGTGCCAGCAGCCGCTCTCCCAGGGGGCGGAGGGACACCGGGGAGCTGTTTTTT	CASSRSPRGRRDTGELFF
NA	TRBJ1-4	few	TRBV18	TGTGCCAGCTCACCAGGCAGGGTCACAACTAATGAAAAACTGTTTTTT	CASSPGRVTTNEKLFF
NA	TRBJ2-2	NA	TRBV24-1	TGTGCCACCAGCGATGCGGGTAGGGGAGGAGGAGACACCGGGGAGCTGTTTTTT	CATSDAGRGGGDTGELFF
TRBD2	TRBJ2-1	NA	TRBV19	TGTGCCAGTAGTATGCACACTCCGGGACTAGCGGGTTACAATGAGCAGTTCTTC	CASSMHTPGLAGYNEQFF
NA	TRBJ1-1	NA	TRBV7-9	TGTGCCAGCAGCCCCGACACGGGAACTGAAGCTTTCTTT	CASSPDTGTEAFF
TRBD2	TRBJ2-1	NA	TRBV27	TGTGCCAGCAGTAGTCTAGCGGGAGTTCCTGAGCAGTTCTTC	CASSSLAGVPEQFF
NA	TRBJ1-3	NA	TRBV5-4	TGTGCCAGCAGCTTGAGCGGGCAACACGCTGGAAACACCATATATTTT	CASSLSGQHAGNTIYF
NA	TRBJ1-3	NA	TRBV27	TGTGCCAGCAAGCGGACAGCTGGAAACACCATATATTTT	CASKRTAGNTIYF
NA	TRBJ1-2	NA	TRBV4-3	TGCGCCAGCAGCCAACGGCGGGGGCCTTATGGCTACACCTTC	CASSQRRGPYGYTF
NA	TRBJ1-5	NA	TRBV6-2/TRBV6-3	TGTGCCAGCAACCCAGACAGAGCCGATCAGCCCCAGCATTTT	CASNPDRADQPQHF
TRBD2	TRBJ2-7	NA	TRBV6-6	TGTGCCAGCAGCCGGGGGGGGGAGGCTTTCTACGAGCAGTACTTC	CASSRGGEAFYEQYF
NA	TRBJ2-3	NA	TRBV9	TGTGCCAGCAGCGTCGACTCCTTCCCAGATACGCAGTATTTT	CASSVDSFPDTQYF
TRBD1	TRBJ1-6	NA	TRBV25-1	TGTGCCAGCAGGGACTCCAGGGACAGCTCCTATAATTCACCCCTCCACTTT	CASRDSRDSSYNSPLHF
NA	TRBJ1-1	NA	TRBV7-9	TGTGCCAGCAGCCCCGAACGGAGGGCAGGCACTGAAGCTTTCTTT	CASSPERRAGTEAFF
NA	TRBJ2-1	NA	TRBV9	TGTGCCAGCAGCCAGGGATATGAGCAGTTCTTC	CASSQGYEQFF
TRBD1	TRBJ2-5	once	TRBV4-2	TGTGCCAGCAGCCAAGATCACGTTAGGGGGCGTGATATGGCAGAGACCCAGTACTTC	CASSQDHVRGRDMAETQYF
NA	TRBJ2-3	NA	TRBV9	TGTGCCAGCAGCGTTTCGGGACAATCAGATACGCAGTATTTT	CASSVSGQSDTQYF
NA	TRBJ1-2	NA	TRBV5-4	TGTGCCAGCAGCTTAGGGGGGGCTCAGGGCTACACCTTC	CASSLGGAQGYTF
TRBD2	TRBJ2-2	NA	TRBV7-9	TGTGCCAGCAGCTCCACTTTGCGGGAGGAGGGGAGCACCGGGGAGCTGTTTTTT	CASSSTLREEGSTGELFF
NA	TRBJ2-1	NA	TRBV4-2	TGTGCCAGCAGGGTGGGGGGTGAGCAGTTCTTC	CASRVGGEQFF
TRBD1	TRBJ2-7	NA	TRBV27	TGTGCCAGCAGTCGTAGATTGACAGGGGGCATCGCCTACGAGCAGTACTTC	CASSRRLTGGIAYEQYF
TRBD1	TRBJ1-1	NA	TRBV5-6	TGTGCCAGCAGCTTGGGAGGGGGCAGAACTGAAGCTTTCTTT	CASSLGGGRTEAFF
TRBD2	TRBJ2-3	NA	TRBV7-9	TGTGCCAGCAGCTGGACCGGGGGGGGCCTTGATACGCAGTATTTT	CASSWTGGGLDTQYF
NA	TRBJ2-1	NA	TRBV30	TGTGCCTGTCAACAGAACAATGAGCAGTTCTTC	CACQQNNEQFF
TRBD1	TRBJ1-6	NA	TRBV27	TGTGCCAGCAGTGCAGGGGGCGTGAATTCACCCCTCCACTTT	CASSAGGVNSPLHF
NA	TRBJ1-2	once	TRBV7-6	TGTGCCAGCAGCTTGGGTACAGGGTATGGCTACACCTTC	CASSLGTGYGYTF
NA	TRBJ1-1	NA	TRBV24-1	TGTGCCACCAGTGATCCAGGCGACCCTACAAGAGCTTTCTTT	CATSDPGDPTRAFF
TRBD1	TRBJ1-1	NA	TRBV29-1	TGCAGCGTTGGACAGGGAGTATGGACTGAAGCTTTCTTT	CSVGQGVWTEAFF
NA	TRBJ1-1	NA	TRBV5-4	TGTGCCAGCAGCTTGGCGGGGTTTAAGGACCTAGGAGCTTTCTTT	CASSLAGFKDLGAFF
NA	TRBJ1-3	NA	TRBV18	TGTGCCAGCTCACCACCGGGCTTAGGCTCTGGAAACACCATATATTTT	CASSPPGLGSGNTIYF
NA	TRBJ1-3	NA	TRBV30	TGTGCCTGGAGCAGCTCTGGAAACACCATATATTTT	CAWSSSGNTIYF
NA	TRBJ2-7	NA	TRBV28	TGTGCCAGCAGTTTTCCCCATAGCAGCGGAACCTACGAGCAGTACTTC	CASSFPHSSGTYEQYF
NA	TRBJ2-7	NA	TRBV21-1	TGTGCCAGCAGCAAAGTGGCGTGGAGCGGGGGGGCCTCGGTATACGAGCAGTACTTC	CASSKVAWSGGASVYEQYF
NA	TRBJ1-1	NA	TRBV25-1	TGTGCCAGCAGTGAATACTCTCACACTGAAGCTTTCTTT	CASSEYSHTEAFF
TRBD1	TRBJ1-1	NA	TRBV28	TGTGCCAGCGCCATAGGCGGGACAGGGGCGGAGAGGGCTTTCTTT	CASAIGGTGAERAFF
NA	TRBJ1-2	NA	TRBV19	TGTGCCAGTAGTATGGCGGGGACCGACGAGAGCTATGGCTACACCTTC	CASSMAGTDESYGYTF
TRBD1	TRBJ2-1	NA	TRBV6-5	TGTGCCAGCAGTTACGGGACAGGGGGGAACAATGAGCAGTTCTTC	CASSYGTGGNNEQFF
TRBD2	TRBJ2-7	NA	TRBV6-5	TGTGCCAGTTGGACTAGCGGACGCTACGAGCAGTACTTC	CASWTSGRYEQYF
TRBD1	TRBJ2-7	NA	TRBV7-2	TGTGCCAGCAGCTCGAGAGGACAGGGGGCCTACGAGCAGTACTTC	CASSSRGQGAYEQYF
TRBD2	TRBJ2-7	few	TRBV30	TGTGCCTGGGATCAGGGAGGGAGGGGATACGAGCAGTACTTC	CAWDQGGRGYEQYF
TRBD2	TRBJ2-4	NA	TRBV11-2	TGTGCCAGCAGCTCCGGGACTAGCGGGACGTTATTCAAAAACATTCAGTACTTC	CASSSGTSGTLFKNIQYF
NA	TRBJ2-1	many	TRBV7-3	TGTGCCAGCAGCCTAGGACTCCACTCCTACAATGAGCAGTTCTTC	CASSLGLHSYNEQFF
TRBD1	TRBJ1-2	NA	TRBV4-1	TGCGCCAGCAGCCAAGATGGGACAGGGAATCCTCGGGGCTACACCTTC	CASSQDGTGNPRGYTF
TRBD2	TRBJ2-1	NA	TRBV4-1	TGCGCCAGCAGCCAAGACAGCGGGAGAGGGAATGAGCAGTTCTTC	CASSQDSGRGNEQFF
NA	TRBJ1-5	NA	TRBV4-1	TGCGCCAGCAGCCAAGCCCCCGGACAGTATCAGCCCCAGCATTTT	CASSQAPGQYQPQHF
TRBD2	TRBJ2-6	NA	TRBV3-1/TRBV3-2	TGTGCCAGCAGCCGGGAATCTAGCGGGGGGACGGCGACTGGGGCCAACGTCCTGACTTTC	CASSRESSGGTATGANVLTF